This T cell receptor (beta chain) was sequenced in a study of CD8 T cells in ankylosing spondylitis. Study results and caveats: Within ankylosing spondylitis blood, a TCR beta motif made up of roughly eight highly homologous variants appeared to be characteristic. Within peripheral blood, clones linked to disease were CD8+ and relatively rare. As reported, disease-linked clones showed significant enrichment in matched ankylosing spondylitis synovial fluid.

5'-RACE, quantitative and with molecular barcodes, yielded the TCR beta libraries. Each CDR3 protein gets one entry after TCRdb re-called the 5' RACE reads with MiXCR. The table shows 470,000 or so distinct CDR3 sequences, with roughly a quarter occurring only once. This clonotype was recorded a few times. The target antigen is unknown. The CDR3 consists of 17 residues. Trimming cost V 3 bases and J 0 bases; bases outside gene matches: 6. Germline V gene lookup returns CDR1 LNHNV and CDR2 YYDKDF (reference sequence). This TCR was recovered from a male donor with ankylosing spondylitis. Sequencing was done on a sample of blood, either unsorted or a sorted T cell fraction (not recorded which). This sequence joins TRBV15 and TRBJ1-4; 8 positions agree with TRBD1. CDR3 DNA sequence: TGTGCCACCAGCAGCATCGGACAGGGACCAACTAATGAAAAACTGTTTTTT. Translation: CATSSIGQGPTNEKLFF.